These T cell receptor beta chains were read from a single sample in a study of HIV-infected patients and healthy controls. TCRdb re-called the 5' RACE reads through MiXCR, storing one row per CDR3 protein. Among approximately 9,000 distinct CDR3 sequences listed, 8% to 9.5% were seen once. The sample in question was blood, obtained during antiretroviral therapy. These receptors all come from an adult with HIV infection. Each CDR3 is given with its conserved first and last residue. A D gene is named only where the DNA matches it firmly. Sizes are listed as once, few or many counts, or a class when the clone is expanded.

j_call | clone_size | d_call | v_call | cdr3_aa | cdr3_nt
TRBJ2-3 | many | . | TRBV4-2 | CASSQETERDTQYF | TGTGCCAGCAGCCAAGAGACTGAGCGAGATACGCAGTATTTT
TRBJ2-7 | medium-sized | TRBD2 | TRBV12-3/TRBV12-4 | CASSPPDSGVLSYEQYF | TGTGCCAGCAGTCCTCCCGATAGCGGGGTCCTCTCCTACGAGCAGTACTTC
TRBJ2-1 | medium-sized | . | TRBV9 | CASSVAATYNEQFF | TGTGCCAGCAGCGTAGCCGCTACCTACAATGAGCAGTTCTTC
TRBJ2-3 | medium-sized | . | TRBV20-1 | CSADRSTDTQYF | TGCAGTGCGGACCGGAGCACAGATACGCAGTATTTT
TRBJ1-2 | few | TRBD1 | TRBV7-9 | CASSLKRDRGRSYGYTF | TGTGCCAGCAGCCTAAAACGGGACAGGGGACGGAGCTATGGCTACACCTTC
TRBJ2-7 | medium-sized | . | TRBV2 | CASSDWTGGPYEQYF | TGTGCCAGCAGTGATTGGACGGGGGGCCCCTACGAGCAGTACTTC
TRBJ2-3 | many | . | TRBV29-1 | CSTGFTDTQYF | TGCAGTACAGGGTTCACAGATACGCAGTATTTT
TRBJ1-1 | many | . | TRBV11-2 | CASSLYPDSKNTEAFF | TGTGCCAGCAGCTTATACCCCGACAGTAAGAACACTGAAGCTTTCTTT
TRBJ2-1 | few | . | TRBV13 | CASSLGGLLASPKFF | TGTGCCAGCAGCTTAGGGGGCCTCCTAGCGTCCCCTAAGTTCTTC
TRBJ2-5 | many | TRBD2 | TRBV28 | CAWGGYGGTQYF | TGTGCCTGGGGAGGGTATGGAGGGACCCAGTACTTC
TRBJ2-1 | many | . | TRBV7-2 | CASSLVVGPPNEQFF | TGTGCCAGCAGCTTAGTGGTTGGTCCCCCCAATGAGCAGTTCTTC